This T cell receptor (beta chain) originates from a study of tumor-infiltrating lymphocytes in primary liver carcinoma. As for the study in general: The cohort included men and women aged 30 to 69 years. There were roughly 3.65 to 7.13 million productive TCRbeta reads per sample, a yield similar across tissue types. Tumor stage was T1-T3 N0M0, and tumor size was about 4.2 to 11 cm across.

With respect to this clonotype: A read error may produce the germline difference seen at one junction end.

Using a constant-region primer together with ProtoScript II reverse transcriptase, TCR beta cDNA was made from 450 to 600 ng of total RNA. Construction of TCR beta libraries relied on three successive nested multiplex PCR rounds employing slightly modified ARM-PCR. Primers for the first two PCR rounds were TRBV1-TRBV30 forward primers and a C-beta reverse primer (roughly 9 cycles per round). One entry per CDR3 protein, called by TCRdb with MiXCR from the multiplex PCR reads. Among 95,000 to 150,000 distinct CDR3 sequences listed, under 70% were seen once. Unsorted bulk tissue, 20-30 mg of it, served as the source for co-extraction of RNA and DNA. Patients underwent resection of primary liver carcinoma. Germline V gene sequence: CDR1 MDHEN, CDR2 SYDVKM. The CDR3 is 17 amino acids.

The TCR comes from a woman aged 55-70 years with primary liver carcinoma and hepatitis B virus infection. Input material: tumor-adjacent normal liver tissue. The V and J genes are TRBV28 and TRBJ2-3; a weak D match, TRBD2 (6 bases). CDR3 protein: CTSSLDGYSGRADTQYF. For the CDR3, the DNA is TGTACCAGCAGTTTAGACGGGTATAGCGGTAGAGCAGATACGCAGTATTTT.